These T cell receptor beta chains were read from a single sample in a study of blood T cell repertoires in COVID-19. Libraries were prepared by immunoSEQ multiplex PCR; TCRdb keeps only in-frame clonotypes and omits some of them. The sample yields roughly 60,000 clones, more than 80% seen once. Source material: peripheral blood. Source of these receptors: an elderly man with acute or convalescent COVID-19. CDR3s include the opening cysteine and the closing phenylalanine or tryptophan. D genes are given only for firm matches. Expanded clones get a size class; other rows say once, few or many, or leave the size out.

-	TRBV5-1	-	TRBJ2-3	CASRIGGGSPDTQYF	TGCGCCAGCCGTATTGGAGGAGGGAGTCCAGATACGCAGTATTTT
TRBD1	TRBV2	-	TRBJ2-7	CASRETRTGGDEQYF	TGTGCCAGCAGGGAGACCCGGACAGGCGGCGACGAGCAGTACTTC
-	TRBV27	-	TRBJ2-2	CASSPSLNTGELFF	TGTGCCAGCAGTCCTAGTTTGAACACCGGGGAGCTGTTTTTT
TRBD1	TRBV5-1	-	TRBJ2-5	CASSFRTGGEETQYF	TGCGCCAGCAGCTTCCGGACAGGGGGCGAGGAGACCCAGTACTTC
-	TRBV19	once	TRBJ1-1	CASSMAGAAFF	TGTGCCAGTAGTATGGCTGGGGCAGCTTTCTTT
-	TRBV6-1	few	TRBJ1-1	CASSDFNSEAFF	TGTGCCAGCAGTGATTTTAACAGTGAAGCTTTCTTT
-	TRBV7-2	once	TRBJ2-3	CASSLMRSSDTQYF	TGTGCCAGCAGCTTAATGAGGTCCTCAGATACGCAGTATTTT
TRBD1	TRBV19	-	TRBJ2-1	CASSPSGTGRSDEQFF	TGTGCCAGTAGCCCCTCCGGGACAGGGAGATCCGATGAGCAGTTCTTC
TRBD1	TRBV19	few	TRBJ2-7	CATPGGAYEQYF	TGTGCTACTCCAGGGGGCGCCTACGAGCAGTACTTC
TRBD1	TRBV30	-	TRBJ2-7	CAWSFRQGATYEQYF	TGTGCCTGGAGTTTCAGACAGGGTGCAACCTACGAGCAGTACTTC
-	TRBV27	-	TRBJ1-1	CASSQGTLNTEAFF	TGTGCCAGCAGTCAAGGGACATTGAACACTGAAGCTTTCTTT
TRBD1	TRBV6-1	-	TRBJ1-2	CASREPTTGLNYGYTF	TGTGCCAGCAGGGAACCTACGACAGGGTTGAACTATGGCTACACCTTC
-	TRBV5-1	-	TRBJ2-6	CASSFLAGANVLTF	TGCGCCAGCAGCTTTTTAGCCGGGGCCAACGTCCTGACTTTC
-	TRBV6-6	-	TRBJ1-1	CASNLGGTLTEAFF	TGTGCCAGCAACCTCGGGGGGACCCTCACTGAAGCTTTCTTT
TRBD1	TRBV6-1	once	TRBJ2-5	CASSEARQGATGSQETQYF	TGTGCCAGCAGTGAAGCGCGACAGGGGGCCACGGGAAGCCAAGAGACCCAGTACTTC
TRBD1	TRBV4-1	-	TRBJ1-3	CASSRQGANFAGNTIYF	TGCGCCAGCTCCCGGCAGGGGGCTAATTTCGCGGGAAACACCATATATTTT
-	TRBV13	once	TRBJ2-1	CASSLGRWNEQFF	TGTGCCAGCAGCTTAGGTAGATGGAATGAGCAGTTCTTC
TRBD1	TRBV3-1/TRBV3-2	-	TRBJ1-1	CASSLEGTGVAFF	TGTGCCAGCAGCCTTGAGGGGACAGGGGTAGCTTTCTTT
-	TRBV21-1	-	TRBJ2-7	CASLRDYEQYF	TGTGCCAGCCTCAGGGACTACGAGCAGTACTTC
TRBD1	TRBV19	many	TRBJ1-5	CASKEGQSNQPQHF	TGTGCCAGTAAGGAGGGACAGAGCAATCAGCCCCAGCATTTT
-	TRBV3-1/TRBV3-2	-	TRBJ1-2	CASSQVVTGGSYGYTF	TGTGCCAGCAGCCAAGTTGTGACAGGTGGTTCCTATGGCTACACCTTC
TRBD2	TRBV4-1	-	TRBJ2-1	CASSLHFPASGGNEQFF	TGCGCCAGCAGCCTCCACTTCCCGGCTAGCGGGGGAAATGAGCAGTTCTTC
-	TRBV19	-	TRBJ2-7	CASSSARPELILGEQYF	TGTGCCAGTAGTTCCGCCCGACCGGAGTTGATTCTCGGCGAGCAGTACTTC
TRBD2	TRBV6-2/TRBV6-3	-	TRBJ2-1	CASSVGGAGDNEQFF	TGTGCCAGCAGTGTCGGGGGGGCCGGCGACAATGAGCAGTTCTTC
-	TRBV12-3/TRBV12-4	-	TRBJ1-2	CASSLQGYGYTF	TGTGCCAGCAGTTTGCAGGGGTATGGCTACACCTTC
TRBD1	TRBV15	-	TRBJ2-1	CATSTGQLHNEQFF	TGTGCCACCAGCACGGGACAGTTACACAATGAGCAGTTCTTC
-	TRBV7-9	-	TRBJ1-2	CASSLGGGRAPGYTF	TGTGCCAGCAGCTTGGGGGGGGGCAGGGCCCCAGGCTACACCTTC
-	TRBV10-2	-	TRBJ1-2	CASSVGGQRLDYTF	TGCGCCAGCAGTGTTGGTGGACAGCGATTGGACTACACCTTC
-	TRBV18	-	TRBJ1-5	CASSPRQNSNQPQHF	TGTGCCAGCTCACCGCGGCAGAATAGCAATCAGCCCCAGCATTTT
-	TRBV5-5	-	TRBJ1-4	CASSSDSREKLFF	TGTGCCAGCAGCTCCGACAGCCGTGAAAAACTGTTTTTT
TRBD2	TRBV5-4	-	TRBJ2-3	CASSLRGLASPSTDTQYF	TGTGCCAGCAGCTTGAGGGGACTAGCGTCACCCTCCACAGATACGCAGTATTTT
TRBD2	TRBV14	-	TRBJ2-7	CASSQESTSGASEQYF	TGTGCCAGCAGCCAAGAAAGCACTAGCGGGGCTTCCGAGCAGTACTTC
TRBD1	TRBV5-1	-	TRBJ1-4	CASSSPGTDNEKLFF	TGCGCCAGCAGCTCCCCCGGGACAGACAATGAAAAACTGTTTTTT
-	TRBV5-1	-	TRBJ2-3	CASSLRDTQYF	TGCGCCAGCAGCTTGCGAGATACGCAGTATTTT
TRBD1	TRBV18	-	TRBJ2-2	CASSARDRGTGELFF	TGTGCCAGCTCAGCCCGGGACAGGGGAACCGGGGAGCTGTTTTTT
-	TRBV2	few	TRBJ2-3	CASTLTSTDTQYF	TGTGCCAGCACCCTGACTTCCACAGATACGCAGTATTTT
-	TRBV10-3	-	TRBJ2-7	CAISDLTTGHLTTALSYEQYF	TGTGCCATCAGTGATCTCACGACGGGACACCTTACTACGGCCCTCTCCTACGAGCAGTACTTC
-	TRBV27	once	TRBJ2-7	CASSLSSRYEQYF	TGTGCCAGCAGTTTATCAAGCAGGTACGAGCAGTACTTC
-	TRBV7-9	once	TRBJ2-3	CASTQGSPYTDTQYF	TGTGCCAGCACCCAGGGTAGTCCTTACACAGATACGCAGTATTTT
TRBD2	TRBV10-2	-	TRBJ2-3	CASSTSGGPQAQYF	TGCGCCAGCAGTACTAGCGGGGGACCCCAGGCGCAGTATTTT